These T cell receptor beta chains were read from a single sample in a study of monozygotic twins with inflammatory bowel disease. TCRdb reprocessed the 5' RACE reads, keeping one entry per CDR3 protein, no DNA. In all, the sample yields over 110,000 distinct CDR3 sequences. Sequences were obtained from blood. Receptors originate from a human donor with ulcerative colitis or Crohn's disease, or a healthy co-twin of an affected twin (not recorded which). The CDR3 runs from the conserved cysteine through the conserved F or W.

CDR3: CASSPDFGGGGNTEAFF; V: TRBV7-9; J: TRBJ1-1; length: 17
CDR3: CASSYRVPDRGVSTQYF; V: TRBV6-5; J: TRBJ2-5; length: 17
CDR3: CASWRGFRTDTQYF; V: TRBV28; J: TRBJ2-3; length: 14
CDR3: CASSSFGRNSYGYTF; V: TRBV5-1; J: TRBJ1-2; length: 15
CDR3: CASSEGQFSGNTIYF; V: TRBV6-1; J: TRBJ1-3; length: 15
CDR3: CASSFPRETQYF; V: TRBV7-8; J: TRBJ2-5; length: 12
CDR3: CASSLGTMNTGELFF; V: TRBV5-1; J: TRBJ2-2; length: 15
CDR3: CASSEGHRNQPQHF; V: TRBV12-3/TRBV12-4; J: TRBJ1-5; length: 14
CDR3: CASSLFHVTGATREDTQYF; V: TRBV12-3/TRBV12-4; J: TRBJ2-3; length: 19
CDR3: CASSPDRDLVYNEQFF; V: TRBV3-1; J: TRBJ2-1; length: 16
CDR3: CASSSRFGELFF; V: TRBV11-1; J: TRBJ2-2; length: 12
CDR3: CSSSGGGTEAFF; V: TRBV9; J: TRBJ1-1; length: 12
CDR3: CASSEPGLVPNEQFF; V: TRBV5-1; J: TRBJ2-1; length: 15
CDR3: CASSLRTATGETQYF; V: TRBV5-1; J: TRBJ2-5; length: 15
CDR3: CASSLRQSTDTQYF; V: TRBV5-1; J: TRBJ2-3; length: 14
CDR3: CASSIGGLGEQYF; V: TRBV19; J: TRBJ2-7; length: 13
CDR3: CSAGQSVSYEQYF; V: TRBV20-1; J: TRBJ2-7; length: 13
CDR3: CATSRPHSVSNEKLFF; V: TRBV15; J: TRBJ1-4; length: 16
CDR3: CSVVPAGGNFYGYTF; V: TRBV29-1; J: TRBJ1-2; length: 15
CDR3: CSARGGVSSYNEQFF; V: TRBV20-1; J: TRBJ2-1; length: 15
CDR3: CASSPTTGSLSGANVLIF; V: TRBV18; J: TRBJ2-6; length: 18
CDR3: CASRGGTGAGELFF; V: TRBV6-6; J: TRBJ2-2; length: 14
CDR3: CASSSQGARDTIYF; V: TRBV5-1; J: TRBJ1-3; length: 14
CDR3: CASSRARGTSGTYEQYF; V: TRBV4-3; J: TRBJ2-7; length: 17
CDR3: CASSLDSKPNQPQHF; V: TRBV6-2/TRBV6-3; J: TRBJ1-5; length: 15
CDR3: CASSQLWARTDTQYF; V: TRBV4-3; J: TRBJ2-3; length: 15
CDR3: CATRGWGQRGADTQYF; V: TRBV5-6; J: TRBJ2-3; length: 16
CDR3: CASSLSGQGRQPQHF; V: TRBV7-2; J: TRBJ1-5; length: 15
CDR3: CASSLAGRNTEAFF; V: TRBV7-8; J: TRBJ1-1; length: 14
CDR3: CASSPQEPSYNEQFF; V: TRBV4-1; J: TRBJ2-1; length: 15
CDR3: CASSLGTGKNQPQHF; V: TRBV7-2; J: TRBJ1-5; length: 15
CDR3: CASSIPSLGDRVRFLF; V: TRBV19; J: TRBJ1-1; length: 16
CDR3: CASSRDFGQIYYEQYF; V: TRBV5-4; J: TRBJ2-7; length: 16
CDR3: CSAYSRGSSYNEQFF; V: TRBV20-1; J: TRBJ2-1; length: 15
CDR3: CSANLRGNYGYTF; V: TRBV20-1; J: TRBJ1-2; length: 13
CDR3: CASSQSRGGPKIYQETQYF; V: TRBV23-1; J: TRBJ2-5; length: 19
CDR3: CASSQAPGLPNTDTQYF; V: TRBV4-2; J: TRBJ2-3; length: 17
CDR3: CSAFGQGAWETQYF; V: TRBV29-1; J: TRBJ2-5; length: 14
CDR3: CSALLGEDTQYF; V: TRBV20-1; J: TRBJ2-5; length: 12
CDR3: CASSPQVGVNYGYTF; V: TRBV9; J: TRBJ1-2; length: 15
CDR3: CASSQVAWGGNTGELFF; V: TRBV14; J: TRBJ2-2; length: 17
CDR3: CASSLAWDPNGNSPLHF; V: TRBV5-5; J: TRBJ1-6; length: 17
CDR3: CASSPWKRGQETQYF; V: TRBV7-2; J: TRBJ2-5; length: 15
CDR3: CASSLLNSPLHF; V: TRBV7-2; J: TRBJ1-6; length: 12
CDR3: CASSLLGRTRTEYGYTF; V: TRBV27; J: TRBJ1-2; length: 17
CDR3: CASREKNGAQETQYF; V: TRBV5-4; J: TRBJ2-5; length: 15
CDR3: CASSTRNNRGRGVGIQYF; V: TRBV11-2; J: TRBJ2-4; length: 18
CDR3: CASSPWTGENGELFF; V: TRBV18; J: TRBJ2-2; length: 15
CDR3: CSARDRLAGNQETQYF; V: TRBV20-1; J: TRBJ2-5; length: 16
CDR3: CAWSPTDRGAEAFF; V: TRBV30; J: TRBJ1-1; length: 14
CDR3: CASSLSGSQSPLHF; V: TRBV5-5; J: TRBJ1-6; length: 14